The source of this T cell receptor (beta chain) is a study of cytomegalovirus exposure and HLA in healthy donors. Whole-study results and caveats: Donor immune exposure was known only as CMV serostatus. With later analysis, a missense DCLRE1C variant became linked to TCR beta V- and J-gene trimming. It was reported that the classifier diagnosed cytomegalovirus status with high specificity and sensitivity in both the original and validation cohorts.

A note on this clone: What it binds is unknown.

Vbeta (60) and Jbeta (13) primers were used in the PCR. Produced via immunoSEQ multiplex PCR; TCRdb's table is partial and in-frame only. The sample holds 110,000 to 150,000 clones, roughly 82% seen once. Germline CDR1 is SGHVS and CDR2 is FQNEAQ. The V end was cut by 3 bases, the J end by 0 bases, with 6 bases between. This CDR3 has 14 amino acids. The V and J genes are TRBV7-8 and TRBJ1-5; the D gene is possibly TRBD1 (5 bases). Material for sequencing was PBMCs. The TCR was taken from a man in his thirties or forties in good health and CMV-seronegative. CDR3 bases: TGTGCCAGCAGCTTCACAGGTAGCAATCAGCCCCAGCATTTT. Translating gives CASSFTGSNQPQHF.